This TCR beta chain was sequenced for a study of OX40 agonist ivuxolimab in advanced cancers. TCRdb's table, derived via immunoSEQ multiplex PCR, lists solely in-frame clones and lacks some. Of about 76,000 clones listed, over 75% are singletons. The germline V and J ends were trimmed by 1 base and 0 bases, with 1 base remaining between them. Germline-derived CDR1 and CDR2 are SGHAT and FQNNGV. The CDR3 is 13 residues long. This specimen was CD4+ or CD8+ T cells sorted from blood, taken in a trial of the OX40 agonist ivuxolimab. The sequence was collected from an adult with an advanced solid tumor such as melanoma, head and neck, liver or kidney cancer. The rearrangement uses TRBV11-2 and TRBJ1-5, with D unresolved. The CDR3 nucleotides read TGTGCCAGCAGCTTAGGTAGCAATCAGCCCCAGCATTTT. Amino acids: CASSLGSNQPQHF.